These T cell receptor beta chains were read from a single sample in a study of OX40 agonist ivuxolimab in advanced cancers. TCRdb's table, derived via immunoSEQ multiplex PCR, lists solely in-frame clones and lacks some. In the table there are some 48,000 clones, 85% to 90% of which are singletons. Sequences were derived from CD4+ or CD8+ T cells sorted from blood, sampled in a trial of the OX40 agonist ivuxolimab. These receptors were obtained from an adult with an advanced solid tumor such as melanoma, head and neck, liver or kidney cancer. Each CDR3 is given with its conserved first and last residue. The order of the fields is clone size, V gene, J gene, CDR3 protein. Only some rows state a clone size, as once, few, many or a class for expanded clones.

clone_size: NA; v_call: TRBV5-4; j_call: TRBJ1-2; cdr3_aa: CASSLYGGTNYGYTF
clone_size: NA; v_call: TRBV20-1; j_call: TRBJ2-1; cdr3_aa: CSARNGNEQFF
clone_size: once; v_call: TRBV5-5; j_call: TRBJ1-3; cdr3_aa: CASSLEPGHRGNTIYF
clone_size: once; v_call: TRBV27; j_call: TRBJ2-7; cdr3_aa: CASRERGTYEQYF
clone_size: NA; v_call: TRBV2; j_call: TRBJ2-3; cdr3_aa: CASRKRQGATDTQYF
clone_size: NA; v_call: TRBV6-5; j_call: TRBJ1-1; cdr3_aa: CASSLTLNTEAFF
clone_size: NA; v_call: TRBV7-7; j_call: TRBJ1-4; cdr3_aa: CASNLTLRQVLALDEKLFF
clone_size: NA; v_call: TRBV4-3; j_call: TRBJ2-1; cdr3_aa: CASSQDPLLGQNNEQFF
clone_size: NA; v_call: TRBV28; j_call: TRBJ2-4; cdr3_aa: CASSAGGTIAKNIQYF
clone_size: NA; v_call: TRBV28; j_call: TRBJ1-2; cdr3_aa: CASSSGYGYTF